Below are 19 T cell receptor beta chains sequenced from a single sample in a study of blood T cell repertoires in COVID-19. Method: immunoSEQ multiplex PCR; TCRdb's copy keeps in-frame clones and lacks some. Among some 30,000 clones, roughly 88% were seen once, and the ten largest hold approximately 24%. Material: peripheral blood. All receptors come from a human donor in a cohort sampled during active COVID-19.

V usage is TRBV6-6 and J usage is TRBJ1-1, with D possibly matching TRBD1 (5 bases). V dropped 4 bases and J dropped 4 bases, with 13 bases sitting between them. Germline CDR1 reads MNHNY; CDR2 reads SVGAGI (reference sequence). The CDR3 contains 14 residues. The CDR3 loop is CASSFKGSGTEAFF. CDR3 DNA sequence: TGTGCCAGCAGTTTCAAGGGGTCGGGCACTGAAGCTTTCTTT.

The V gene is TRBV5-1, the J gene TRBJ1-6; no definite D call. V dropped 4 bases and J dropped 6 bases, with 14 bases sitting between them. The CDR3 spans 15 residues. Germline V gene lookup returns CDR1 SGHRS and CDR2 YFSETQ. The CDR3 DNA follows: TGCGCCAGCAGCCCAGCGGACCGGGGTAATTCACCCCTCCACTTT. This translates into CASSPADRGNSPLHF.

V gene TRBV27 combines with J gene TRBJ1-2; 12 nucleotides agree with TRBD1. This CDR3 comprises 15 residues. Per germline, CDR1 MNHEY and CDR2 SMNVEV (reference sequence). V lost 1 base and J lost 6; bases outside the gene matches: 3. The CDR3 region is CASSLLGQGANGYTF. As DNA, the CDR3 is TGTGCCAGCAGTTTATTGGGACAGGGGGCGAATGGCTACACCTTC.

The rearrangement links TRBV3-1 (or the pseudogene TRBV3-2) to TRBJ2-1, with a tentative D call TRBD2 (6 bases). Trimming left V 1 base short and J 9 bases short, with 13 bases between. The CDR3 contains 14 residues. Germline CDR1 is LGHDT and CDR2 is YNNKEL (reference sequence). The CDR3 region has the DNA TGTGCCAGCAGCCAAGTAGCGGTTAAGAGTGAGCAGTTCTTC. The encoded protein is CASSQVAVKSEQFF.

The rearrangement uses TRBV18 and TRBJ1-3; no reliable D call. The CDR3 is 15 residues long. V gave up 3 bases and J gave up 0 bases, with 9 bases separating them. Germline V CDR1 and CDR2: KGHSH, LQKENI. The CDR3 region has the DNA TGTGCCAGCTCACCGGCCCTGCTCTCTGGAAACACCATATATTTT. Residues: CASSPALLSGNTIYF.

This sequence joins TRBV20-1 and TRBJ1-3, with unresolved D. Between the trimmed V and J ends, which lost 0 bases and 9 bases, there was a span of 6 bases. This CDR3 has 11 residues. The V gene's germline CDR1 is DFQATT and CDR2 SNEGSKA (reference sequence). CDR3 bases: TGCAGTGCTAGAGATTTGAGCACCATATATTTT. This gives the protein CSARDLSTIYF.

The genes are TRBV5-8 and TRBJ2-5; D is perhaps TRBD2 (6 bases). Germline loops: CDR1 SGHTS, CDR2 YDEGEE. This CDR3 has 13 amino acids. Trimming took 2 bases from V and 2 from J, leaving 7 bases between them. The CDR3 protein is CASSFGLQETQYF. The CDR3 coding sequence is TGTGCCAGCAGCTTTGGACTACAAGAGACCCAGTACTTC.

The chain couples TRBV27 to TRBJ1-2; TRBD1 matches 7 bases. Germline CDR1 and CDR2: MNHEY and SMNVEV (reference sequence). The V and J ends lost 9 bases and 0 bases, in that order; junction bases with no gene match: 13. The CDR3 covers 16 residues. The CDR3 region is CARTGRVGGSNYGYTF. CDR3 nucleotide sequence: TGTGCCAGGACAGGGCGGGTTGGCGGCTCTAACTATGGCTACACCTTC.

This chain uses TRBV5-1 with TRBJ2-2; 15 bases are a match to TRBD2. V shed 3 bases and J 0 bases; nucleotides not matched to a gene: 9. CDR1 and CDR2 (germline): SGHRS, YFSETQ. The CDR3 loop spans 20 amino acids. CDR3 loop: CASSSKGLAGGFANTGELFF. The CDR3 coding sequence is TGCGCCAGCAGCTCAAAAGGACTAGCGGGGGGGTTCGCGAACACCGGGGAGCTGTTTTTT.

The chain employs TRBV2 and TRBJ2-7; TRBD2 aligns across 10 bases. The CDR3 loop spans 16 amino acids. V lost 5 bases, J lost 4 bases, and 11 bases stayed unmatched. Per germline, CDR1 SNHLY and CDR2 FYNNEI. The CDR3 nucleotides read TGTGCCAGCAGTCCTAGCGGGGGCCCTGTCCTATACGAGCAGTACTTC. It specifies CASSPSGGPVLYEQYF.

The rearrangement links TRBV5-6 to TRBJ2-3; 8 bases map to TRBD2. The germline gives CDR1 SGHDT, CDR2 YYEEEE. The CDR3 totals 14 residues. The J segment lost 2 bases and the V segment lost 4 bases, leaving 3 bases of the junction unmatched. CDR3 in amino acids: CASSRGGFTDTQYF. DNA for the CDR3: TGTGCCAGCAGCCGCGGGGGGTTCACAGATACGCAGTATTTT.

This chain uses TRBV18 with TRBJ1-1; TRBD1 matches 7 bases. CDR1 is KGHSH, CDR2 LQKENI, per germline. J lost 1 base, V lost 6 bases, and 2 bases had no gene match. The CDR3 covers 13 residues. CDR3 sequence: CASSRQGNTEAFF. The CDR3 bases are TGTGCCAGCTCCCGACAGGGGAACACTGAAGCTTTCTTT.

The chain is built from TRBV6-1 and TRBJ2-7; D perhaps matches TRBD2 (6 bases). Trimming pared 4 bases from V and 0 bases from J, leaving 16 bases between. CDR1 and CDR2 from the germline V gene are MNHNS and SASEGT. This CDR3 is 16 amino acids long. The CDR3 region has the DNA TGTGCCAGCAGTGCCCAGGGACTCCTGCCCTCCTACGAGCAGTACTTC. Amino acids: CASSAQGLLPSYEQYF.

V usage is TRBV7-6 and J usage is TRBJ2-1; TRBD1 agrees at 8 bases. V trimming: 2 bases; J trimming: 3 bases; junction bases outside the gene matches: 12. CDR1 and CDR2 from the germline V gene are SGHVS and FNYEAQ. The CDR3 is 18 residues long. The CDR3: CASSLFGRQGAFYNEQFF. The DNA for the CDR3 is TGTGCCAGCAGCTTATTCGGTCGGCAGGGGGCCTTCTACAATGAGCAGTTCTTC.

The rearrangement joins TRBV7-3 to TRBJ2-5; perhaps TRBD2 as D (6 bases). Trimming took off 5 bases at V and 4 bases at J, with 11 bases between the two ends. Looked up from germline, CDR1 is SGHTA and CDR2 is FQGTGA. CDR3 length equals 13 residues. CDR3 protein: CASSPTRGETQYF. In DNA form, the CDR3 reads TGTGCCAGCAGCCCGACTAGGGGAGAGACCCAGTACTTC.

The V and J genes are TRBV19 and TRBJ2-5; D may be TRBD2 (5 bases). The V end lost 5 bases, the J end lost 1 base, and 14 bases lay between the germline ends. The CDR3 runs to 15 residues. The germline V gene has CDR1 LNHDA and CDR2 SQIVND (reference sequence). The CDR3 region has the DNA TGTGCCAGTAGTCTGCAGACGGGAATCCAAGAGACCCAGTACTTC. Its protein product is CASSLQTGIQETQYF.

The chain uses TRBV3-1 (or the pseudogene TRBV3-2) and TRBJ2-7; 11 bases fit TRBD2. Germline assignment: CDR1 LGHDT and CDR2 YNNKEL (reference sequence). There are 16 residues in the CDR3. Trimming at V came to 4 bases and at J to 6 bases, leaving 11 bases not matched to a gene. CDR3 protein: CASSPRGSGGAGEQYF. In nucleotides, the CDR3 is TGTGCCAGCAGCCCACGGGGTAGCGGGGGGGCGGGCGAGCAGTACTTC.

The chain is built from TRBV7-8 and TRBJ1-6; no clear D gene. There are 17 residues in the CDR3. Germline CDR1 and CDR2: SGHVS and FQNEAQ. Trimming removed 6 bases at V and 0 bases at J, with 15 bases between. CDR3 region: CASSLTGGSSYNSPLHF. As DNA, the CDR3 is TGTGCCAGCAGTTTGACGGGAGGGAGCTCCTATAATTCACCCCTCCACTTT.

This chain connects TRBV5-1 to TRBJ1-2; the D is unclear. Germline V CDR1 and CDR2: SGHRS, YFSETQ. V was pared by 4 bases and J by 8 bases, with 15 bases between. The CDR3 is 13 residues long. The CDR3 region is CASSPDGLAGYTF. Written as DNA, the CDR3 is TGCGCCAGCAGCCCGGACGGACTAGCAGGCTACACCTTC.